The following is a T cell receptor beta chain sequence with its context. Produced via immunoSEQ multiplex PCR; TCRdb's table is partial and in-frame only. The data contain around 80,000 clones, 95% to 98% of them singletons. The CDR3 has 15 residues. V gave up 7 bases and J gave up 5 bases; unmatched junction bases: 9. Germline V gene lookup returns CDR1 MNHEY and CDR2 SMNVEV (reference sequence). This entry is derived from a study of technical replicates of blood from four donors. The origin of this receptor is a human donor in good health. Sequencing was done on a sample of T cells isolated from PBMCs. The chain combines TRBV27 with TRBJ2-1; 9 bases are shared with TRBD1. CDR3 sequence (DNA): TGTGCCAGCAAGGCCCGCCGGACAGGGGACAATGAGCAGTTCTTC. Translated: CASKARRTGDNEQFF.